This TCR beta chain derives from a study of T cell clonotyping in hematopoietic cell transplantation. Broader study findings: Few recipient clonotypes overlapped donors; over 95% were de novo at given depth. Recipient TCR diversity dropped after transplant; expanded clonotypes rose from day 30 to 180. Broader posttransplant TCR repertoire diversity was predicted by graft donor and pretransplant recipient Inverse Simpson Index values.

About this clone itself: What it binds is unknown.

This CDR3 comprises 14 residues. Per germline, CDR1 MNHEY and CDR2 SVGAGI. Deletions cut 3 bases from V and 4 bases from J, with 12 bases between. Libraries were prepared by immunoSEQ multiplex PCR; TCRdb keeps only in-frame clonotypes and omits some of them. The table records 6,000 to 7,500 clones, 95% to 96% of them present only once. Recipient blood drawn about 28 days pretransplant and days 30, 100, 180 after. The specimen comprised PBMCs, sampled 30 days after allogeneic stem cell transplant. The chain links TRBV6-5 to TRBJ1-2; possibly TRBD1 for D (5 bases). This clonotype originated in a male patient between 40 and 50 years old who had an allogeneic stem cell transplant from a related donor, so the T cells may come from the graft donor. Some clones in this sample may be carry-over from other donors' samples. Here the CDR3 reads CASSYRQGSYGYTF. CDR3 DNA sequence: TGTGCCAGCAGTTATCGGCAGGGATCCTATGGCTACACCTTC.